This TCR beta chain was observed in a study of regulatory T cells in long-lasting Graves disease. Overall study results and limits: Since the sample size was small, accuracy may have been reduced.

Time point denoted: persistent/refractory GD, antithyroid drugs over 5 years with positive TRAb. RNA extracted from PBMCs served as the sequencing template. The table lists this clonotype with many counts. No antigen is known for it. The germline gives CDR1 MDHEN, CDR2 SYDVKM. The CDR3 runs to 14 residues. V shed 0 bases and J shed 0 bases, with 6 bases lying between them. Combining iRepertoire HTBI primers with Arm-PCR of CDR3 regions, the authors built TCR beta libraries. TCRdb reanalysed the multiplex PCR reads using MiXCR and keeps one entry per CDR3 protein. The table lists about 340,000 distinct CDR3 sequences, around 20% of them singletons, with around 30% in the top ten.

Material: peripheral blood mononuclear cells (PBMCs), obtained when the disease was refractory, from a patient treated with antithyroid drugs. The sequence came from a female donor with Graves disease. V and J are TRBV28 and TRBJ2-7; D is unclear. The DNA for the CDR3 is TGTGCCAGCAGTTTATGGTACACCTCCTACGAGCAGTACTTC. This gives the protein CASSLWYTSYEQYF.